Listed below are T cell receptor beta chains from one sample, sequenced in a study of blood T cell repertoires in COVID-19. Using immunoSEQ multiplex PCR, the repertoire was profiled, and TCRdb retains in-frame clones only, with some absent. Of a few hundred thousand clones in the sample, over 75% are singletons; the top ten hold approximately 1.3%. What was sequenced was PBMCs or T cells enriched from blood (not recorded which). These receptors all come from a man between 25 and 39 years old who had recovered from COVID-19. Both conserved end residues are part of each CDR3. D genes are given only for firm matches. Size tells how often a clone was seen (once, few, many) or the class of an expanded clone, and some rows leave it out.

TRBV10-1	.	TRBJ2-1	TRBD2	TGCGCCAGCAGTGAGTCGGGTAGCGGGGGCTACAATGAGCAGTTCTTC	CASSESGSGGYNEQFF
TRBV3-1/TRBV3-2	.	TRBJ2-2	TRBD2	TGTGCCAGCAGCCCCGGACTAGCCTCCAACGGGGAGCTGTTTTTT	CASSPGLASNGELFF
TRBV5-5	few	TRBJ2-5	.	TGTGCCAGCAGCTTGGCCCCTAGTATAGAGACCCAGTACTTC	CASSLAPSIETQYF
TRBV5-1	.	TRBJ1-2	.	TGCGCCAGCAGCTTGGACAACAGCTATGGCTACACCTTC	CASSLDNSYGYTF
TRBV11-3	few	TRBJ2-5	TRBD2	TGTGCCAGCAGCAAGACTAGCGGGGGGAGGGTGGAGACCCAGTACTTC	CASSKTSGGRVETQYF
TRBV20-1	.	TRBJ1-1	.	TGCAGTGCTAGTCCATCAGCCCGGACAGAGAACACTGAAGCTTTCTTT	CSASPSARTENTEAFF
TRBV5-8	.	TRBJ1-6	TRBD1	TGTGCCAGCAGCCTTGGACAGGGTTACTATAATTCACCCCTCCACTTT	CASSLGQGYYNSPLHF
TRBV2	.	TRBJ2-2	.	TGTGCCAGCAATCAATGGCAGAACACCGGGGAGCTGTTTTTT	CASNQWQNTGELFF
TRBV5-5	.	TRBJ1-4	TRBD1	TGTGCCAGCAGCTATGCCACAGGGGGCGCCGGAAAACTGTTTTTT	CASSYATGGAGKLFF
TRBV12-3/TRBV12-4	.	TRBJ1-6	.	TGTGCCAGCAGTCCAGATCTGTCACCCCTCCACTTT	CASSPDLSPLHF
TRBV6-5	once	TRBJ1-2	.	TGTGCCAGCAGTTCCCCGACAGAAGGCTATGGCTACACCTTC	CASSSPTEGYGYTF
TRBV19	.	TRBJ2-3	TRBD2	TGTGCCAGTAGTACCAACCTAGCGGGGGGGGCAGATACGCAGTATTTT	CASSTNLAGGADTQYF
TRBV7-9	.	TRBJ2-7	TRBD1	TGTGCCAGCAGCTTAAGGGACAGGTCCTACGAGCAGTACTTC	CASSLRDRSYEQYF
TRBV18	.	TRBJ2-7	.	TGTGCCAGCTCACCTCGGGCAGGGCTCTCCTACGAGCAGTACTTC	CASSPRAGLSYEQYF
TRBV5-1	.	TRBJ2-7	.	TGCGCCAGCAGCGGGAGCCTTTACGAGCAGTACTTC	CASSGSLYEQYF
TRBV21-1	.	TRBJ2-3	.	TGTGCCAGCAGCTATAAACGGGCAGATACGCAGTATTTT	CASSYKRADTQYF
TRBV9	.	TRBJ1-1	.	TGTGCCAGCAGCGTAGGCACAGGCCAAGGGAACACTGAAGCTTTCTTT	CASSVGTGQGNTEAFF
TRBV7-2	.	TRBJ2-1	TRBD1	TGTGCCAGCAGCCCGGACAGGGGGCAATTAAATGAGCAGTTCTTC	CASSPDRGQLNEQFF
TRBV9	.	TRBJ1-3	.	TGTGCCAGCAGCGGCACTATCTCTGGAAACACCATATATTTT	CASSGTISGNTIYF
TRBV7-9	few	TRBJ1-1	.	TGTGCCAGCAGCTTAGACTCTGGGACATCCACTGAAGCTTTCTTT	CASSLDSGTSTEAFF